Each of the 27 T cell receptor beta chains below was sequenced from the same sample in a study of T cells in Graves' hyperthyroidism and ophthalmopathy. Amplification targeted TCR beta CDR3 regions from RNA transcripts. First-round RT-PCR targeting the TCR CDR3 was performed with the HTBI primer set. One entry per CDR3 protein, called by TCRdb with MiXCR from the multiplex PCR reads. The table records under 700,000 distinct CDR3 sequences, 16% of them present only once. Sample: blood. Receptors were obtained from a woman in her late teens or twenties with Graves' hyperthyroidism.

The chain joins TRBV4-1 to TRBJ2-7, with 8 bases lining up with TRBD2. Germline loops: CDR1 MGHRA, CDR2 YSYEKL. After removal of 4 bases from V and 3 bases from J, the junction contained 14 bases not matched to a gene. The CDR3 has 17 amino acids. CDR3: CASSRVTPGLGVYEQYF. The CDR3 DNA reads TGCGCCAGCAGCCGAGTTACTCCGGGACTAGGAGTCTACGAGCAGTACTTC.

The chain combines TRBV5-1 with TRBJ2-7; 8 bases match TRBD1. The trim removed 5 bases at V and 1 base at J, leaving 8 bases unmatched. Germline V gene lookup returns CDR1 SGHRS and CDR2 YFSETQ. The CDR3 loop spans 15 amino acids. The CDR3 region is CASSSSRDRSYEQYF. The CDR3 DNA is TGCGCCAGCAGTTCCTCCCGGGACAGGTCCTACGAGCAGTACTTC.

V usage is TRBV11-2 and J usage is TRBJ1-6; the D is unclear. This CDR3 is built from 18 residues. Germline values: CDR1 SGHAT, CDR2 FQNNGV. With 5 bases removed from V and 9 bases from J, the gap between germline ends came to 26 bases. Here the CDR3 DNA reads TGTGCCAGCAGCCACTTAGTATCCCCCCGGGGTTCGCGTTCACCCCTCCACTTT. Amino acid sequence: CASSHLVSPRGSRSPLHF.

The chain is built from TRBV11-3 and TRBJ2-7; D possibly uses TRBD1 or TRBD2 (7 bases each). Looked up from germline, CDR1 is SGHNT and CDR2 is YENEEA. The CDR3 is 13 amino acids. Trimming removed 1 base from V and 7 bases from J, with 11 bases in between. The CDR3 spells CASSLGGGQEQYF. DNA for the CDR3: TGTGCCAGCAGCTTAGGGGGGGGACAGGAGCAGTACTTC.

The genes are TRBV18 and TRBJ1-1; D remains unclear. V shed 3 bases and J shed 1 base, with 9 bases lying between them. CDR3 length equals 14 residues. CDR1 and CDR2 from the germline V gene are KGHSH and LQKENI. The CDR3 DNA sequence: TGTGCCAGCTCACCCGCGGACGGGAACACTGAAGCTTTCTTT. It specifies CASSPADGNTEAFF.

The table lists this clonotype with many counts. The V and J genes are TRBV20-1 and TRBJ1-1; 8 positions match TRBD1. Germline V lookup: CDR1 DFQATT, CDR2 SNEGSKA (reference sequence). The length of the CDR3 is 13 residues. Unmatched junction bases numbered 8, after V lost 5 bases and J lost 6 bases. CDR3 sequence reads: CSAGGQGGSEAFF. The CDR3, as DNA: TGCAGTGCTGGAGGACAGGGTGGATCTGAAGCTTTCTTT.

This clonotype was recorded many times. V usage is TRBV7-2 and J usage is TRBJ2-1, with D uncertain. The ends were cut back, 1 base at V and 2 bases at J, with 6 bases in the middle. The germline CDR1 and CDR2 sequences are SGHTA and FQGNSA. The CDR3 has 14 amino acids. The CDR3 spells CASSLGLAYNEQFF. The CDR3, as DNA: TGTGCCAGCAGCTTAGGTCTAGCCTACAATGAGCAGTTCTTC. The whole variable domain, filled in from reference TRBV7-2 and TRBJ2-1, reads GAGVSQSPSNKVTEKGKDVELRCDPISGHTALYWYRQSLGQGLEFLIYFQGNSAPDKSGLPSDRFSAERTGGSVSTLTIQRTQQEDSAVYLCASSLGLAYNEQFFGPGTRLTVL.

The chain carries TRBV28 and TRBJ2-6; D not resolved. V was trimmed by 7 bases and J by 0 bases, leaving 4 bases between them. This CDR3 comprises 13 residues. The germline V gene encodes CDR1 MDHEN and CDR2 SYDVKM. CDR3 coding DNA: TGTGCCAGCACCCTCTCTGGGGCCAACGTCCTGACTTTC. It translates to CASTLSGANVLTF.

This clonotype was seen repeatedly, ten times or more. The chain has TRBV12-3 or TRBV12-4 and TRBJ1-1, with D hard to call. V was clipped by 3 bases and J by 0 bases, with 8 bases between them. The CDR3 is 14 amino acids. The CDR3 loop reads CASSFPPVNTEAFF. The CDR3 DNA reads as TGTGCCAGCAGTTTTCCGCCGGTGAACACTGAAGCTTTCTTT.

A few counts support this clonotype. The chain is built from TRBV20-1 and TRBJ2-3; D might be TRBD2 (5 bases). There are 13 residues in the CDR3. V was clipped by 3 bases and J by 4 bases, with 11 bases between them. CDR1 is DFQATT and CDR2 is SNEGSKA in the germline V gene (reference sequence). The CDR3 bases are TGCAGTGCTAGTCTCCTAGCCCCAGATACGCAGTATTTT. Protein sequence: CSASLLAPDTQYF.

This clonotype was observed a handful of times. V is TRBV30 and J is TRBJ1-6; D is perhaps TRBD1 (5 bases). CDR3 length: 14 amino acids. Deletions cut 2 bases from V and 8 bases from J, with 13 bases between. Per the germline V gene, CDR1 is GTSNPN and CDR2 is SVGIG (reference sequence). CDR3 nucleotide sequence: TGTGCCTGGAGTCCCGCCGTAGGGGATTCACCCCTCCACTTT. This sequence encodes CAWSPAVGDSPLHF.

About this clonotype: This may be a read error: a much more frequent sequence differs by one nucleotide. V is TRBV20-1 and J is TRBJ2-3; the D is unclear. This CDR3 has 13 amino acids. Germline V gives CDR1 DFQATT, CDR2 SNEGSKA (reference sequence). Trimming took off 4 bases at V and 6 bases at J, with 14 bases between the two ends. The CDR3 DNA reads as TGCAGTGCTATTCCCAGCGTTGGGGATACGCAGTATTTT. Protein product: CSAIPSVGDTQYF.

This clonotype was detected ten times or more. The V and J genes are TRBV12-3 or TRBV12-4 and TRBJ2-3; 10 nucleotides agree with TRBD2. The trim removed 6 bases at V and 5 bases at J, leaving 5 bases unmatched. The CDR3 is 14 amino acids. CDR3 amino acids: CASSASGGQDTQYF. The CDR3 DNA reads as TGTGCCAGCAGCGCTAGCGGGGGCCAAGATACGCAGTATTTT.

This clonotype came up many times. CDR3 DNA sequence: TGCAGTGCTAGACCCTCGGCAGCGTCGGATGAGCAGTTCTTC. Its protein is CSARPSAASDEQFF. The chain carries TRBV20-1 and TRBJ2-1; D unresolved. The CDR3 extends over 14 amino acids. V was pared by 2 bases and J by 8 bases, with 16 bases between. Germline V gives CDR1 DFQATT, CDR2 SNEGSKA (reference sequence).

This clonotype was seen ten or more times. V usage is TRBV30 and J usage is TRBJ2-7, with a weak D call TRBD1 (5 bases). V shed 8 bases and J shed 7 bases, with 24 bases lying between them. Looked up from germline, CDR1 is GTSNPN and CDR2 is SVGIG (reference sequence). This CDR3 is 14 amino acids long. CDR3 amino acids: CAVGNIRDLGEQYF. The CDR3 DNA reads TGTGCCGTGGGGAATATCAGGGATCTAGGGGAGCAGTACTTC.

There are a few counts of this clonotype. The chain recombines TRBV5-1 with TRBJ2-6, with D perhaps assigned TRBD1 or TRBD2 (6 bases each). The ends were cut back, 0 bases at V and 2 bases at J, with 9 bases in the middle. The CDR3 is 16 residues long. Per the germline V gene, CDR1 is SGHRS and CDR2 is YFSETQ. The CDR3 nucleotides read TGCGCCAGCAGCTTGGGGGGGGCGGCTGGGGCCAACGTCCTGACTTTC. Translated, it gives CASSLGGAAGANVLTF.

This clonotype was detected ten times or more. The CDR3 reads CASSLFGETQYF. CDR3 in DNA: TGTGCCAGCAGCTTATTCGGAGAGACGCAGTATTTT. The chain joins TRBV12-3 or TRBV12-4 to TRBJ2-5, with D unresolved. The tail of the sequence fits TRBJ2-3 better, so the J call may be wrong. The CDR3 has 12 amino acids.

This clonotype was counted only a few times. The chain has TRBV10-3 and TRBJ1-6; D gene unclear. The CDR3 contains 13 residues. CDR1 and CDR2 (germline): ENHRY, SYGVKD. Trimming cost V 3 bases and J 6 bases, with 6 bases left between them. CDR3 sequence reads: CAISDRTNSPLHF. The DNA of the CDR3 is TGTGCCATCAGTGACCGGACTAATTCACCCCTCCACTTT.

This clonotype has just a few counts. As DNA, the CDR3 is TGCAGTGCTAGAGATCAGGCCCTACAGGGGTGGAATTCACCCCTCCACTTT. Translating it yields CSARDQALQGWNSPLHF. The chain recombines TRBV20-1 with TRBJ1-6; 7 positions match TRBD1. J lost 7 bases, V lost 0 bases, and 12 bases had no gene match. Germline assignment: CDR1 DFQATT and CDR2 SNEGSKA (reference sequence). This CDR3 region has 17 residues.

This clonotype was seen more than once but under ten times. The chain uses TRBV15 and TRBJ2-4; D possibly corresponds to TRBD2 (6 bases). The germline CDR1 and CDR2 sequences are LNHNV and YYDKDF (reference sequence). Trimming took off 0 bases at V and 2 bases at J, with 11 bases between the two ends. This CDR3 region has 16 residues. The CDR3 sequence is CATSREQEGPKNIQYF. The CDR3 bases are TGTGCCACCAGCAGAGAGCAGGAGGGTCCCAAAAACATTCAGTACTTC.

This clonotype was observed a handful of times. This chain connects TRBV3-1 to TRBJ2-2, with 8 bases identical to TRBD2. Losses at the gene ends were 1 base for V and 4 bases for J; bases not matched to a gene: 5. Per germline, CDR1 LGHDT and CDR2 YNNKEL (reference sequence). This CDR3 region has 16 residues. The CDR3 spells CASSQGAGAATGELFF. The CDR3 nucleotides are TGTGCCAGCAGCCAAGGAGCGGGAGCCGCCACCGGGGAGCTGTTTTTT.

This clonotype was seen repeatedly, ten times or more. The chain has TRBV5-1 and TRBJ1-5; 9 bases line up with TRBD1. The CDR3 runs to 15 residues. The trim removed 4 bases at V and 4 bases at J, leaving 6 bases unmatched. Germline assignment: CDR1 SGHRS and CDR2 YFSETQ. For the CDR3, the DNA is TGCGCCAGCAGCGAAGGGGACAGGGCTAATCAGCCCCAGCATTTT. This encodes CASSEGDRANQPQHF.

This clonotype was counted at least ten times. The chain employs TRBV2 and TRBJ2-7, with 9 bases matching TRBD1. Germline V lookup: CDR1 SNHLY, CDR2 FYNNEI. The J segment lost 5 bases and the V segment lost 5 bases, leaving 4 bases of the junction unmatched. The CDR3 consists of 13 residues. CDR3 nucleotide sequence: TGTGCCAGCAGTTGGACAGGGGCTGACGAGCAGTACTTC. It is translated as CASSWTGADEQYF.

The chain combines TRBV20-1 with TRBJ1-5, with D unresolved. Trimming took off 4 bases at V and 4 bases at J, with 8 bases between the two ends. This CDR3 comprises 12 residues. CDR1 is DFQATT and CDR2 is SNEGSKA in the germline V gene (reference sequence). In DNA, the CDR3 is TGCAGTGCTAATCAGGAGAATCAGCCCCAGCATTTT. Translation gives CSANQENQPQHF.

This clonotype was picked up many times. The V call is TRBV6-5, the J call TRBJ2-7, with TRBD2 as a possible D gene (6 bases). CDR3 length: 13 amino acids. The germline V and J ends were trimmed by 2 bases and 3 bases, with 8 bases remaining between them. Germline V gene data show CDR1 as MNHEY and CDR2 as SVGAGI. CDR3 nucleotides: TGTGCCAGCAGTTACGCGGAGGGCTACGAGCAGTACTTC. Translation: CASSYAEGYEQYF.

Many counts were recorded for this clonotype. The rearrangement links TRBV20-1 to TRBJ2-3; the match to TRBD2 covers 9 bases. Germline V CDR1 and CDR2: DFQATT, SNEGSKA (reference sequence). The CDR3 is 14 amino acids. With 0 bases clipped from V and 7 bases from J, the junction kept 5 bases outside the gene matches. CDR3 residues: CSAREIAGAYTQYF. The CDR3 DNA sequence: TGCAGTGCTAGAGAGATAGCGGGAGCGTATACGCAGTATTTT.

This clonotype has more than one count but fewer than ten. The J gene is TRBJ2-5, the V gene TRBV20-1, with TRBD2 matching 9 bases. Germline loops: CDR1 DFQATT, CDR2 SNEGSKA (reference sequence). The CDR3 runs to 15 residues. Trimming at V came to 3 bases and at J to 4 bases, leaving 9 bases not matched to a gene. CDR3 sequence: CSASDSGRTGETQYF. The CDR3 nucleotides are TGCAGTGCTAGCGATAGCGGGAGAACGGGAGAGACCCAGTACTTC.